The 10 T cell receptor beta chains below come from one sample, sequenced in a study of shared clonotypes between healthy human individuals. Produced via immunoSEQ multiplex PCR; TCRdb's table is partial and in-frame only. The repertoire holds roughly 2,500,000 clones, with 93% as singletons. The specimen was naive CD4+ T cells from PBMCs. The subset is: CD45RA+ positively selected. Source of these receptors: a man younger than 35 in good health. Some clones in this sample may be carry-over from other donors' samples.

This rearrangement joins TRBV27 to TRBJ2-1; 7 bases are shared with TRBD2. The germline gives CDR1 MNHEY, CDR2 SMNVEV (reference sequence). This CDR3 region has 17 residues. V trimming: 6 bases; J trimming: 1 base; junction bases outside the gene matches: 12. The CDR3 DNA reads TGTGCCAGCAGAACATTCACCGCGCGGGAGTCCTACAATGAGCAGTTCTTC. Its translation: CASRTFTARESYNEQFF.

This clone was seen just once. The gene calls are TRBV7-2 and TRBJ2-3, with TRBD1 as a possible D gene (5 bases). V dropped 6 bases and J dropped 2 bases, with 12 bases sitting between them. Germline V CDR1 and CDR2: SGHTA, FQGNSA. The CDR3 sequence is 14 residues long. The CDR3: CASRRQSFTDTQYF. CDR3 coding DNA: TGTGCCAGCAGACGACAGTCCTTCACAGATACGCAGTATTTT.

The V call is TRBV5-5, the J call TRBJ2-2; D call uncertain. The V end was cut by 2 bases, the J end by 8 bases, with 13 bases between. Per germline, CDR1 SGHKS and CDR2 YYEKEE (reference sequence). This CDR3 is built from 14 residues. CDR3: CASSFYVQMGELFF. DNA for the CDR3: TGTGCCAGCAGCTTCTACGTACAGATGGGGGAGCTGTTTTTT.

This chain connects TRBV18 to TRBJ1-2; no clear D gene. The length of the CDR3 is 14 residues. Trimming shortened V by 0 bases and J by 1 base, and 6 bases separated the two germline ends. The germline CDR1 and CDR2 sequences are KGHSH and LQKENI. CDR3 loop: CASSPPDYNYGYTF. The CDR3 DNA follows: TGTGCCAGCTCACCACCGGACTATAACTATGGCTACACCTTC.

The gene calls are TRBV6-1 and TRBJ2-1, with TRBD2 matching 14 bases. V shed 4 bases and J 3 bases; nucleotides not matched to a gene: 5. Germline CDR1 and CDR2: MNHNS and SASEGT. CDR3 size: 17 residues. The CDR3 DNA reads as TGTGCCAGCAGTGTGACTAGCGGGAGGGGGTTCTACAATGAGCAGTTCTTC. Its protein product is CASSVTSGRGFYNEQFF.

Concerning this clone itself: Other DNA sequences of this sample code for an identical CDR3. The chain combines TRBV2 with TRBJ1-5, with 8 bases lining up with TRBD1. CDR1 is SNHLY and CDR2 is FYNNEI in the germline V gene. The CDR3 length is 14 residues. The ends lost 3 bases at V and 4 bases at J; junction bases unmatched: 2. For the CDR3, the DNA is TGTGCCAGCAGTGAGGACAGGGTGAATCAGCCCCAGCATTTT. It is translated as CASSEDRVNQPQHF. The full variable domain, in which reference TRBV2 and TRBJ1-5 provide the parts outside the CDR3, is EPEVTQTPSHQVTQMGQEVILRCVPISNHLYFYWYRQILGQKVEFLVSFYNNEISEKSEIFDDQFSVERPDGSNFTLKIRSTKLEDSAMYFCASSEDRVNQPQHFGDGTRLSIL.

The chain recombines TRBV6-5 with TRBJ2-2, with D maybe TRBD2 (5 bases). V was shortened by 5 bases and J by 4 bases, with 11 bases between the two germline ends. This CDR3 is 14 amino acids long. Germline CDR1 is MNHEY and CDR2 is SVGAGI. This chain's CDR3 is CASSPGLRTGELFF. CDR3 coding DNA: TGTGCCAGCAGTCCAGGACTCCGCACCGGGGAGCTGTTTTTT.

This clone was recorded only once. The chain is built from TRBV7-2 and TRBJ2-1; 9 nucleotides line up with TRBD2. Germline trimming cut 5 bases from V and 8 bases from J; bases unmatched to any gene: 16. The CDR3 runs to 17 residues. CDR1 and CDR2 from the germline V gene are SGHTA and FQGNSA. The DNA of the CDR3 is TGTGCCAGCAGCCTCCCAACGAAGCTAGCGGGAACCGATGAGCAGTTCTTC. Its protein is CASSLPTKLAGTDEQFF.

Points on this clone: Other DNA sequences from this sample encode an identical CDR3 as well. The CDR3 region has the DNA TGTGCCACCAGCAGAGATTCCAGGGACGAGCAGTACTTC. This encodes CATSRDSRDEQYF. The V call is TRBV15, the J call TRBJ2-7; D is perhaps TRBD1 (5 bases). Between the trimmed V and J ends, which lost 0 bases and 5 bases, there was a span of 8 bases. CDR1 is LNHNV, CDR2 YYDKDF, per germline (reference sequence). The CDR3 loop spans 13 amino acids.

This chain uses TRBV18 with TRBJ2-1, with 11 bases that match TRBD2. CDR3 length: 15 residues. Germline CDR1 is KGHSH and CDR2 is LQKENI. The J segment lost 3 bases and the V segment lost 8 bases, leaving 6 bases of the junction unmatched. The CDR3 nucleotides are TGTGCCAGCCAGAGGGGGACTAGCGGCTACAATGAGCAGTTCTTC. This codes for CASQRGTSGYNEQFF.